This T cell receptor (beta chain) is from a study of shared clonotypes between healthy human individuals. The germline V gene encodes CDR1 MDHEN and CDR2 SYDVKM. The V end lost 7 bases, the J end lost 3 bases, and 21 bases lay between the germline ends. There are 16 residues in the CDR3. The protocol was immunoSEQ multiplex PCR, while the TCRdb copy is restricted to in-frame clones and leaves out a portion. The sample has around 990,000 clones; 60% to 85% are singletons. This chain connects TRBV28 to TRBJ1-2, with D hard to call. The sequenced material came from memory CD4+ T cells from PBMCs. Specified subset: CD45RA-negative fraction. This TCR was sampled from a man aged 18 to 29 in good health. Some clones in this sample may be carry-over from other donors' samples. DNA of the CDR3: TGTGCCAGCACCCGTCGCCGGGGTCTGGTAGACTATGGCTACACCTTC. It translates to CASTRRRGLVDYGYTF.